This TCR beta chain was found in a study of shared clonotypes between healthy human individuals. Overall study: Used for every donor were three CD4 naive, three CD4 memory, two CD8 naive and one CD8 memory plate.

Clones were read by immunoSEQ multiplex PCR, and TCRdb kept only the in-frame ones, dropping some. The table lists 2 million to 3 million clones, around nine tenths of them singletons. Donors were healthy HIV-negative adults without recently reported acute infections or vaccinations. CDR1 is WSHSY and CDR2 is SAAADI in the germline V gene. The CDR3 covers 15 residues. V dropped 2 bases and J dropped 6; count of bases not matched to a gene: 8. About this clone: Its matching antigen is unknown.

Whole-study results and caveats: Clonotypes that were shared across several donors made up approximately 5% of naive CD4 clonotypes.

The receptor's source is a man between 18 and 35 years old in good health. The sequencing input was naive CD4+ T cells sorted from blood. Specified subset: CD45RA+ positively selected. J is TRBJ2-7 and V is TRBV10-2, with 9 nucleotides matching TRBD2. The CDR3: CASSENVGLAAEQYF. The CDR3 nucleotides read TGCGCCAGCAGTGAGAATGTGGGACTAGCTGCCGAGCAGTACTTC.